These 31 T cell receptor beta chains share one sample of origin, sequenced in a study of T-cell reconstitution after alpha-beta-depleted transplantation in children. Unique molecular identifiers were used to barcode this TCRbeta library. TCRdb passed the PCR reads through MiXCR, listing each CDR3 protein once. The sample has approximately 210,000 distinct CDR3 sequences, more than 15% seen once. The material sequenced was PBMCs, mostly from graft donor cells, taken 360 days after TCRalphabeta/CD19-depleted stem cell transplant. Receptors were obtained from a male patient aged 2 to 10 who had a stem cell transplant for acute lymphoblastic leukemia, so the T cells may come from the graft donor.

The gene calls are TRBV29-1 and TRBJ2-1; 10 bases align to TRBD1. The CDR3 has 13 residues. The germline V gene encodes CDR1 SQVTM and CDR2 ANQGSEA. V shed 7 bases, J shed 1 base, and the junction held 1 base outside the gene matches. The CDR3 nucleotides read TGCAGCGCGGGACAGGGGTCCTACAATGAGCAGTTCTTC. Translation gives CSAGQGSYNEQFF.

This clonotype has a handful of counts. J is TRBJ2-7 and V is TRBV11-2, with D maybe TRBD1 (6 bases). CDR1 and CDR2 (germline): SGHAT, FQNNGV. The CDR3 spans 14 residues. V gave up 3 bases and J gave up 2 bases, with 11 bases separating them. The CDR3: CASSLTGRPYEQYF. The CDR3 bases are TGTGCCAGCAGCTTGACAGGCCGACCCTACGAGCAGTACTTC.

This clonotype was seen a few times. The chain recombines TRBV27 with TRBJ2-7; D gene uncertain. The CDR3 is 16 amino acids. Looked up from germline, CDR1 is MNHEY and CDR2 is SMNVEV (reference sequence). The V and J ends lost 5 bases and 4 bases respectively, with 21 bases between them. In DNA, the CDR3 is TGTGCCAGCAGTCCCCTACACCCAGGCGACGGGTACGAGCAGTACTTC. The encoded protein is CASSPLHPGDGYEQYF.

This clonotype was observed a few times. This chain uses TRBV7-9 with TRBJ1-2, with D possibly matching TRBD1 (6 bases). Germline V gene lookup returns CDR1 SEHNR and CDR2 FQNEAQ (reference sequence). The length of the CDR3 is 15 residues. Trimming pared 5 bases from V and 5 bases from J, leaving 18 bases between. CDR3 region: CASSRVGQPRYGYTF. CDR3 in DNA: TGTGCCAGCAGCCGCGTAGGACAGCCACGGTATGGCTACACCTTC.

This clonotype was picked up a small number of times. The chain combines TRBV10-3 with TRBJ1-5; no definite D call. Trimming left V 3 bases short and J 7 bases short, with 7 bases between. CDR3 length: 12 amino acids. CDR1 is ENHRY, CDR2 SYGVKD, per germline. In nucleotides, the CDR3 is TGTGCCATCAGTGAAATCGACCAGCCCCAGCATTTT. Its translation: CAISEIDQPQHF.

The V call is TRBV15, the J call TRBJ2-4, with TRBD1 matching over 9 bases. This CDR3 is 15 amino acids long. Unmatched junction bases numbered 6, after V lost 0 bases and J lost 9 bases. Germline V gene lookup returns CDR1 LNHNV and CDR2 YYDKDF (reference sequence). The CDR3 sequence: CATSRDLTGGGIQYF. The CDR3 bases are TGTGCCACCAGCAGAGATCTGACAGGGGGTGGCATTCAGTACTTC.

In its sample, this clonotype was seen a few times. At one end, the junction sequence differs from germline, possibly due to a read error. The chain uses TRBV5-1 and TRBJ2-3; perhaps TRBD2 as D (6 bases). This CDR3 region has 17 residues. Looked up from germline, CDR1 is SGHRS and CDR2 is YFSETQ. The CDR3 reads CASRLDSSAPSTDTQYF. CDR3 in DNA: TGCGCCAGCAGATTGGATTCTAGCGCTCCAAGCACAGATACGCAGTATTTT.

This clonotype was detected a few times. This chain joins TRBV11-2 and TRBJ2-1, with a tentative D call TRBD2 (5 bases). CDR1 and CDR2 (germline): SGHAT, FQNNGV. The length of the CDR3 is 18 residues. V lost 0 bases and J lost 8, with 23 bases in between. The CDR3 here is CASSLEVGLAQLRDEQFF. For the CDR3, the DNA is TGTGCCAGCAGCTTAGAGGTCGGATTAGCACAATTGAGGGATGAGCAGTTCTTC.

This clonotype was seen at least ten times. The chain recombines TRBV12-3 or TRBV12-4 with TRBJ2-1; 7 nucleotides align to TRBD1. This CDR3 spans 16 amino acids. V dropped 4 bases and J dropped 9; count of bases not matched to a gene: 15. CDR3 protein: CASSSDRPLGSGEQFF. For the CDR3, the DNA is TGTGCCAGCAGTTCGGACAGGCCCTTAGGGAGCGGTGAGCAGTTCTTC.

This chain connects TRBV10-3 to TRBJ2-2; perhaps TRBD2 as D (6 bases). CDR1 is ENHRY and CDR2 is SYGVKD in the germline V gene. The CDR3 contains 16 residues. V lost 3 bases and J lost 6, with 17 bases in between. CDR3 amino acids: CAISDSRLGGAGELFF. CDR3 DNA: TGTGCCATCAGTGACTCAAGGCTGGGGGGTGCCGGGGAGCTGTTTTTT.

This clonotype has only a few counts. CDR3 DNA: TGTGCCAGCAGCCGATCCGGGACTAGCGGGGGGCTAACCTACAATGAGCAGTTCTTC. Amino acid sequence: CASSRSGTSGGLTYNEQFF. This chain uses TRBV4-2 with TRBJ2-1; 15 bases line up with TRBD2. Germline loops: CDR1 LGHNA, CDR2 YNFKEQ. The J segment lost 2 bases and the V segment lost 4 bases, leaving 9 bases of the junction unmatched. This CDR3 has 19 amino acids.

The chain is built from TRBV5-8 and TRBJ2-3, with TRBD2 matching 7 bases. V shed 4 bases, J shed 5 bases, and the junction held 13 bases outside the gene matches. The CDR3 spans 16 residues. Germline assignment: CDR1 SGHTS and CDR2 YDEGEE. In nucleotides, the CDR3 is TGTGCCAGCAGCGAACACGGGGCGGGGGTCATAGATACGCAGTATTTT. Protein product: CASSEHGAGVIDTQYF.

Here the CDR3 reads CASSQGPDRGETQYF. The CDR3 DNA reads TGCGCCAGCAGCCAAGGGCCGGACAGGGGAGAGACCCAGTACTTC. This sequence joins TRBV4-3 and TRBJ2-5; 9 bases map to TRBD1. With 1 base clipped from V and 4 bases from J, the junction kept 4 bases outside the gene matches. In germline, CDR1 is LGHNA, CDR2 YSLEER. The CDR3 consists of 15 residues.

The genes are TRBV24-1 and TRBJ2-1; D gene ambiguous. V was cut by 3 bases and J by 0 bases, with 11 bases left in between. The CDR3 contains 16 residues. Germline V gene sequence: CDR1 KGHDR, CDR2 SFDVKD. This chain's CDR3 is CATSDPATASYNEQFF. CDR3 DNA: TGTGCCACCAGTGATCCCGCGACGGCCTCCTACAATGAGCAGTTCTTC.

The J gene is TRBJ2-3, the V gene TRBV6-5, with a tentative D call TRBD2 (6 bases). The CDR3 is 17 amino acids. Germline loops: CDR1 MNHEY, CDR2 SVGAGI. V was shortened by 0 bases and J by 4 bases, with 17 bases between the two germline ends. The CDR3 sequence: CASSYSRRVKSADTQYF. CDR3 in DNA: TGTGCCAGCAGTTACTCGAGGAGGGTTAAGTCGGCAGATACGCAGTATTTT.

This clonotype has a handful of counts. This chain joins TRBV6-5 and TRBJ2-7, with unresolved D. Per germline, CDR1 MNHEY and CDR2 SVGAGI. V was trimmed by 7 bases and J by 3 bases, leaving 10 bases between them. This CDR3 has 12 residues. CDR3 coding DNA: TGTGCCAGCACCAATGCCGGCTACGAGCAGTACTTC. Encoded protein: CASTNAGYEQYF.

The CDR3: CSASWASGGKDTQYF. In nucleotides, the CDR3 is TGCAGTGCTAGCTGGGCTAGCGGGGGGAAAGATACGCAGTATTTT. V usage is TRBV20-1 and J usage is TRBJ2-3; 11 bases agree with TRBD2. This CDR3 is built from 15 residues. Trimming removed 3 bases from V and 5 bases from J; junction bases left unmatched: 7. Looked up from germline, CDR1 is DFQATT and CDR2 is SNEGSKA (reference sequence).

The sample holds a few counts of this clonotype. The chain joins TRBV15 to TRBJ2-7; no definite D call. V gave up 0 bases and J gave up 2 bases, with 8 bases separating them. Germline V gene sequence: CDR1 LNHNV, CDR2 YYDKDF (reference sequence). The CDR3 loop spans 14 amino acids. CDR3 sequence (DNA): TGTGCCACCAGCAGAGATCCGGCCGCCTACGAGCAGTACTTC. Encoded protein: CATSRDPAAYEQYF.

This clonotype was seen a few times. The chain links TRBV7-2 to TRBJ2-5; TRBD2 agrees at 13 bases. This CDR3 has 17 amino acids. Germline lookup yields CDR1 SGHTA and CDR2 FQGNSA. The junction had 7 bases not matched to a gene; V was cut back by 4 bases and J by 2 bases. In DNA form, the CDR3 reads TGTGCCAGCAGCTCCTCCTGGACTAGCGGGGGTCAAGAGACCCAGTACTTC. It codes for CASSSSWTSGGQETQYF.

The V gene is TRBV7-2, the J gene TRBJ2-7, with a weak D call TRBD2 (6 bases). CDR1 is SGHTA, CDR2 FQGNSA, per germline. This CDR3 spans 15 amino acids. Trimming cost V 5 bases and J 3 bases, with 17 bases left between them. In DNA, the CDR3 is TGTGCCAGCAGCCCGTCCGGGACTTCACTCTACGAGCAGTACTTC. It is translated as CASSPSGTSLYEQYF.

This clonotype was counted between two and nine times. The rearrangement uses TRBV7-8 and TRBJ2-1; the match to TRBD2 covers 8 bases. This CDR3 region has 15 residues. CDR1 is SGHVS and CDR2 is FQNEAQ in the germline V gene. The trim removed 5 bases at V and 2 bases at J, leaving 5 bases unmatched. CDR3 in amino acids: CASSETSGPYNEQFF. The CDR3 DNA is TGTGCCAGCAGCGAAACTAGCGGACCCTACAATGAGCAGTTCTTC.

This clonotype was observed at least ten times. This rearrangement joins TRBV6-5 to TRBJ1-6; a weak D match, TRBD1 (6 bases). Trimming removed 6 bases at V and 7 bases at J, with 22 bases between. Germline CDR1 is MNHEY and CDR2 is SVGAGI. The CDR3 sequence is 17 residues long. The CDR3 nucleotides read TGTGCCAGCAGCTCCCCCCAGGACAGAATAATAAATTCACCCCTCCACTTT. Translation gives CASSSPQDRIINSPLHF.

The table lists this clonotype with a few counts. The chain has TRBV11-2 and TRBJ1-1; D is unclear. The CDR3 sequence is 15 residues long. Trimming took off 3 bases at V and 4 bases at J, with 15 bases between the two ends. Germline V lookup: CDR1 SGHAT, CDR2 FQNNGV. CDR3 in DNA: TGTGCCAGCAGCTTCGGCGCCATTGGGCCCACTGAAGCTTTCTTT. It is translated as CASSFGAIGPTEAFF.

Concerning this clonotype: This may come from a read error, since a much larger clone is one base off. The rearrangement joins TRBV20-1 to TRBJ2-3; 14 bases align to TRBD2. Germline-derived CDR1 and CDR2 are DFQATT and SNEGSKA (reference sequence). With V trimmed by 5 bases and J by 3 bases, 10 bases remained unmatched. This CDR3 region has 17 residues. The CDR3 region has the DNA TGCAGTGCTGGTCGGACTAGCGGGGGGCTAGGTACAGATACGCAGTATTTT. Amino acid sequence: CSAGRTSGGLGTDTQYF.

Only a few counts were recorded for this clonotype. This sequence joins TRBV5-1 and TRBJ2-3; 7 positions match TRBD1. Germline CDR1 and CDR2: SGHRS and YFSETQ. J lost 3 bases, V lost 0 bases, and 7 bases had no gene match. The CDR3 consists of 16 residues. As DNA, the CDR3 is TGCGCCAGCAGCTTGGGGGAACAGGGGTCGACAGATACGCAGTATTTT. Protein: CASSLGEQGSTDTQYF.

For this clonotype: A much larger clone sits a single nucleotide away, making a read error possible. The V gene is TRBV2, the J gene TRBJ2-2, with 9 positions matching TRBD2. The CDR3 consists of 18 residues. Germline assignment: CDR1 SNHLY and CDR2 FYNNEI. The CDR3 loop reads CTSSSYRSGGTNTGELFF. CDR3 nucleotides: TGTACCAGCAGTTCATATCGTAGCGGGGGTACTAACACCGGGGAGCTGTTTTTT.

The chain combines TRBV7-2 with TRBJ2-5; D tentatively fits TRBD1 or TRBD2 (5 bases each). Germline CDR1 and CDR2: SGHTA and FQGNSA. This CDR3 has 13 residues. The V and J ends lost 6 bases and 3 bases respectively, with 11 bases between them. CDR3 loop: CASSRGAEETQYF. The DNA of the CDR3 is TGTGCCAGCAGTCGAGGGGCGGAAGAGACCCAGTACTTC.

This clonotype has at least ten counts. V and J are TRBV27 and TRBJ2-4; the D gene could be TRBD1 or TRBD2 (5 bases each). CDR1 and CDR2 (germline): MNHEY, SMNVEV (reference sequence). The CDR3 is 15 amino acids. Trimming took off 6 bases at V and 2 bases at J, with 14 bases between the two ends. The CDR3 is CASRLLGVSKNIQYF. Written as DNA, the CDR3 is TGTGCCAGCAGGCTGCTGGGGGTATCCAAAAACATTCAGTACTTC.

This clonotype was observed many times. The chain has TRBV4-3 and TRBJ1-2; possibly TRBD1 for D (5 bases). Per germline, CDR1 LGHNA and CDR2 YSLEER. V was shortened by 1 base and J by 5 bases, with 14 bases between the two germline ends. This CDR3 contains 15 residues. CDR3 region: CASSQVAGWGYGYTF. The CDR3 DNA follows: TGCGCCAGCAGCCAAGTGGCAGGCTGGGGGTATGGCTACACCTTC.

The J gene is TRBJ2-2, the V gene TRBV28; 14 bases fit TRBD2. Trimming removed 8 bases from V and 15 bases from J; junction bases left unmatched: 17. CDR1 is MDHEN and CDR2 is SYDVKM in the germline V gene. There are 16 residues in the CDR3. The CDR3 is CASFSDRGTSGSLMFF. CDR3 sequence (DNA): TGTGCCAGCTTTAGTGACAGGGGGACTAGCGGGAGTCTAATGTTTTTT. The variable domain in full, completed from reference TRBV28 and TRBJ2-2, reads DVKVTQSSRYLVKRTGEKVFLECVQDMDHENMFWYRQDPGLGLRLIYFSYDVKMKEKGDIPEGYSVSREKKERFSLILESASTNQTSMYLCASFSDRGTSGSLMFFGEGSRLTVL.

This clonotype has a handful of counts. V usage is TRBV11-2 and J usage is TRBJ2-7, with TRBD2 matching over 9 bases. Germline loops: CDR1 SGHAT, CDR2 FQNNGV. The V gene end was trimmed by 8 bases and the J gene end by 3 bases; junction bases not matched to a gene: 8. The CDR3 extends over 14 amino acids. The CDR3 loop reads CASGPTSGDYEQYF. CDR3 nucleotides: TGTGCCAGCGGACCGACTAGCGGTGACTACGAGCAGTACTTC.